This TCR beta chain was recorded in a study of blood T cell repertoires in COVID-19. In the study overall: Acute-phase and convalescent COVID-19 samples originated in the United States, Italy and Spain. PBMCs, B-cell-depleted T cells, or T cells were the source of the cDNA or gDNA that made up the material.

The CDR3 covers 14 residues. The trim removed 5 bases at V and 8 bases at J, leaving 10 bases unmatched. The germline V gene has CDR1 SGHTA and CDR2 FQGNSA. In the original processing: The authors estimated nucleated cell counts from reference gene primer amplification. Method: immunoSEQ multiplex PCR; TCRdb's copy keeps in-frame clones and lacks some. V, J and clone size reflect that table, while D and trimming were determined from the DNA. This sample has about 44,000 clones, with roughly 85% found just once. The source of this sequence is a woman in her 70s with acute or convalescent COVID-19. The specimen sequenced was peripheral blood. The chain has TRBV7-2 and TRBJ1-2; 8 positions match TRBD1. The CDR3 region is CASSVQGEWEGYTF. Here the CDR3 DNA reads TGTGCCAGCAGCGTACAGGGGGAATGGGAAGGCTACACCTTC.